The present entry profiles one T cell receptor (beta chain) with its context. Its matching antigen is unknown. CDR3 length equals 15 residues. Germline values: CDR1 DFQATT, CDR2 SNEGSKA (reference sequence). Unique molecular identifiers had been added to the TCR beta cDNA libraries. T cells numbering roughly 0.85 to 11 million gave rise to roughly 550,000 cDNA molecules. One entry per CDR3 protein, called by TCRdb with MiXCR from the PCR reads. The sample carries approximately 630,000 distinct CDR3 sequences, 59% recorded once. These data belong to a study of post-analysis software for immune sequencing data. Study overall: The courses of disease that were included comprised relapsing-remitting, secondary progressive and progressive-relapsing multiple sclerosis. General observations from the study: F measure clustering grouped samples strongly by preparation batch. Controls showed lower frequencies than patients for roughly five TRBV segments, and TRBV5-6, TRBV5-1 and TRBV20-1 were among these.

The receptor's source is a girl aged 2-9 years with multiple sclerosis. The rearrangement links TRBV20-1 to TRBJ2-1, with TRBD2 identical over 7 bases. The J call may be mistaken, given a closer DNA end match to TRBJ2-7. The sample consisted of blood. The CDR3 bases are TGCAGTGCTCGAGGCCGCGGGAGTTCCTACAATGAGCAGTACTTC. This sequence encodes CSARGRGSSYNEQYF.